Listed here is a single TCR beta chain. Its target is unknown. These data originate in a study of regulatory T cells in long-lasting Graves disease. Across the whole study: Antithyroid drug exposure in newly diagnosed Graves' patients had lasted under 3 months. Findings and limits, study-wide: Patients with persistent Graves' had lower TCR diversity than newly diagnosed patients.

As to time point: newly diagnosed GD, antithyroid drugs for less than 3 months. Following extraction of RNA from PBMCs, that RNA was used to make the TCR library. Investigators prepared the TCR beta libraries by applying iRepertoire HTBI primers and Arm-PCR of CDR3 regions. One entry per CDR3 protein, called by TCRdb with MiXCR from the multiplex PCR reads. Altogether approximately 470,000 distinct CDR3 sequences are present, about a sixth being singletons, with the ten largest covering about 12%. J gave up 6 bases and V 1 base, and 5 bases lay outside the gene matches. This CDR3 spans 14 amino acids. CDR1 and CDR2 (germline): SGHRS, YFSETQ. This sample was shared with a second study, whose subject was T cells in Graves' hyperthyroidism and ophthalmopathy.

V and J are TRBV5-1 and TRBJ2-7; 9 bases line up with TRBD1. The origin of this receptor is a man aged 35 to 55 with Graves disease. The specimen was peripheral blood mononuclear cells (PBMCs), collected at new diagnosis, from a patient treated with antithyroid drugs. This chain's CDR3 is CASSLSGTGLEQYF. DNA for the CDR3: TGCGCCAGCAGCTTGTCTGGGACAGGGCTCGAGCAGTACTTC. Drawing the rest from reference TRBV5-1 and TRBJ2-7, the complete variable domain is KAGVTQTPRYLIKTRGQQVTLSCSPISGHRSVSWYQQTPGQGLQFLFEYFSETQRNKGNFPGRFSGRQFSNSRSEMNVSTLELGDSALYLCASSLSGTGLEQYFGPGTRLTVT.